This T cell receptor (beta chain) was sequenced for a study of T cell responses to AZD1222 COVID-19 vaccine. Study-level points and caveats: CD4 TCRs linked to vaccination spanned spike, dominating at 160-218 and 743-854. White British ancestry dominated among donors, who included more females, and clonal diversity was possibly underestimated. With two AZD1222 doses given, Spike-specific TCR breadth and depth both rose.

V gave up 6 bases and J gave up 4 bases, with 15 bases separating them. Per germline, CDR1 MNHEY and CDR2 SVGAGI. CDR3 length: 14 amino acids. In regard to this clone: What it binds is not known.

Here immunoSEQ multiplex PCR was the method, and the copy in TCRdb shows in-frame clones only, minus some. The sample records about 98,000 clones, 84% being singletons. This clonotype was sampled from an adult in good health. The chain links TRBV6-5 to TRBJ1-1; TRBD1 might be the D (5 bases). The source was peripheral blood, collected on day 0 of AZD1222 vaccination. For the CDR3, the DNA is TGTGCCAGCAGCCAAAACCGTGGGACCACTGAAGCTTTCTTT. The encoded protein is CASSQNRGTTEAFF.